This TCR beta chain was obtained from a study of blood T cell repertoires in COVID-19. The overall study: From the United States, Italy and Spain came samples of acute and convalescent COVID-19.

Germline V lookup: CDR1 SGHRS, CDR2 YFSETQ. The V segment lost 3 bases and the J segment 14 bases; nucleotides outside the gene matches: 12. The length of the CDR3 is 15 residues. As processed by the authors: For nucleated cells, counts were estimated from reference gene primer amplification. Sequencing was performed with immunoSEQ multiplex PCR; in TCRdb, only in-frame clones are kept and a portion is missing. V, J and clone size were drawn from that table, and D and trimming were deduced from the DNA. Of about 150,000 clones listed, more than 75% are singletons. The sequence was collected from a man older than 75 with acute or convalescent COVID-19. The sample taken for sequencing was peripheral blood. The genes are TRBV5-1 and TRBJ2-1; 12 nucleotides align to TRBD1. The CDR3 loop is CASSSTGTGGPPKFF. The CDR3 DNA follows: TGCGCCAGCAGCTCGACCGGGACAGGGGGCCCTCCTAAGTTCTTC.